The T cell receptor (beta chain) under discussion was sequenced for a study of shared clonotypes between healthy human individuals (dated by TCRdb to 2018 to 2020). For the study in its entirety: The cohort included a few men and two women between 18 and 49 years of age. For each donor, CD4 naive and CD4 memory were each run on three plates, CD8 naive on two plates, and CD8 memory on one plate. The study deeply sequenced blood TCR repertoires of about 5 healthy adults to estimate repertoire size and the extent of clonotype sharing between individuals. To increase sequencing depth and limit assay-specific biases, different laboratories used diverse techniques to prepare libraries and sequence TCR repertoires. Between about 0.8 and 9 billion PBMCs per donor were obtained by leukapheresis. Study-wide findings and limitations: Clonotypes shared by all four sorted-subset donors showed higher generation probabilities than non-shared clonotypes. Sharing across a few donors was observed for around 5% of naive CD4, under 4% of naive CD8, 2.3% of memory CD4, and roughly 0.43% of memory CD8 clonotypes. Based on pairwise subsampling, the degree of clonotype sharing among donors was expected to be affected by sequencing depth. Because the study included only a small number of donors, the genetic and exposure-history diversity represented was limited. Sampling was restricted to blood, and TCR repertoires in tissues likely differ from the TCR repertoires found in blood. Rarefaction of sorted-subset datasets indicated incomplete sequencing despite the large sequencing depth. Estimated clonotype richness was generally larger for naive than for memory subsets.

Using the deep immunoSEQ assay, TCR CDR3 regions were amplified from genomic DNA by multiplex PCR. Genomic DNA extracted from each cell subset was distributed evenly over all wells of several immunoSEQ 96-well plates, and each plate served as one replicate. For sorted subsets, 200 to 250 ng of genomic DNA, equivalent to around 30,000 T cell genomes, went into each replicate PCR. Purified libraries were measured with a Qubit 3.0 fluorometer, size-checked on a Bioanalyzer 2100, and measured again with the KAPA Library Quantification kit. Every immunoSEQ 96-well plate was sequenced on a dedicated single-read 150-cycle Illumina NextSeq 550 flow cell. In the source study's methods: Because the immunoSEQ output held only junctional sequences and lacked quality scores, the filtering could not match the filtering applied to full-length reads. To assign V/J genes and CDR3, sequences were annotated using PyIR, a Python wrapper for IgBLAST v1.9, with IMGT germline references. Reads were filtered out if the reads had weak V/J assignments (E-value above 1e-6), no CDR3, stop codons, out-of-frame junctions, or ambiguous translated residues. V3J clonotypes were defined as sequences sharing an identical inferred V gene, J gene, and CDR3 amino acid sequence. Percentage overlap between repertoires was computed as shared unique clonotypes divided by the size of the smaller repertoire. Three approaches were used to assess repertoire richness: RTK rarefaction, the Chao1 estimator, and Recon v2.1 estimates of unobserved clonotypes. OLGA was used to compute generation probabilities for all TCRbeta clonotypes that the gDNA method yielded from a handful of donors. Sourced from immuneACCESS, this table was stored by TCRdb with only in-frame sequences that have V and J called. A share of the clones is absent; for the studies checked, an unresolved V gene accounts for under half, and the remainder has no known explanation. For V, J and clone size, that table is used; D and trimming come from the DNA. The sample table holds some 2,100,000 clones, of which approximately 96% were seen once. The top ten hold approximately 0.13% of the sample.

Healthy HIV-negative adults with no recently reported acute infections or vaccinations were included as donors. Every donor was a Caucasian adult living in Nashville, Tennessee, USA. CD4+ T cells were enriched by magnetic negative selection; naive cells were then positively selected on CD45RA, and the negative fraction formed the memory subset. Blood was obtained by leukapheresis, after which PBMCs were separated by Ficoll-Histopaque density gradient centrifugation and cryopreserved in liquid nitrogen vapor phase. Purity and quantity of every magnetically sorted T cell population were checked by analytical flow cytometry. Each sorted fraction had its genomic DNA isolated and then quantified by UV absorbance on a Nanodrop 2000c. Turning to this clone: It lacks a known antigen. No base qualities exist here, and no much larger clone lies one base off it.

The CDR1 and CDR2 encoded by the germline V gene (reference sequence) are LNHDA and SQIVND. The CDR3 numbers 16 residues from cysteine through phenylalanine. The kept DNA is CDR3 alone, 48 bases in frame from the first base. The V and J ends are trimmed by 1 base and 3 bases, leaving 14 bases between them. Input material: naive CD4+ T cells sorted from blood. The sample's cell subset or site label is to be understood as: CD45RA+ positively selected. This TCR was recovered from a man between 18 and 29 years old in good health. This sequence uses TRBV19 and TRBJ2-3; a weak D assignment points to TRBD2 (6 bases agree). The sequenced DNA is TGTGCCAGTAGTATAGCTCGGGCGGGGAGGACAGATACGCAGTATTTT. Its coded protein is CASSIARAGRTDTQYF.